This T cell receptor (beta chain) was sequenced during a study of blood T cells in healthy people across ages. For the second PCR, which ran for roughly 7 to 11 cycles, a sample-barcoded 5' primer and a J-beta primer mix were used. MiXCR was run by TCRdb on the 5' RACE reads, yielding one entry per CDR3 protein. The data hold 1.2 million to 1.5 million distinct CDR3 sequences, with around 39% observed a single time. J lost 0 bases, V lost 8 bases, and 8 bases had no gene match. Germline V lookup: CDR1 LNHDA, CDR2 SQIVND (reference sequence). This CDR3 spans 16 amino acids. This clonotype was picked up a small number of times.

What was sequenced was blood. The gene calls are TRBV19 and TRBJ2-2; 8 nucleotides agree with TRBD1. The sequence was obtained from a young woman in good health. CDR3 bases: TGTGCCAGTCGGACAGGGAAGACCTCGAACACCGGGGAGCTGTTTTTT. Its protein is CASRTGKTSNTGELFF.